The rows below give T cell receptor beta chains drawn from one sample of a study of cytomegalovirus exposure and HLA in healthy donors. Clones were read by immunoSEQ multiplex PCR, and TCRdb kept only the in-frame ones, dropping some. The sample includes over 100,000 clones, roughly a tenth seen only once; the top ten take more than 5%. The specimen was PBMCs. The receptors derive from a man in his forties or fifties in good health and CMV-seropositive. The CDR3 runs from the conserved cysteine through the conserved F or W. Each record gives: CDR3 protein, CDR3 DNA, J gene, D gene, clone size, V gene. D genes are given only for firm matches. Part of the rows lack a size; the others show once, few, many or a class for expanded clones.

CDR3aa: CARRDGSGRAADTQYF
CDR3nt: TGTGCCAGAAGAGACGGTAGCGGGAGGGCCGCGGATACGCAGTATTTT
j_gene: TRBJ2-3
d_gene: TRBD2
abundance: few
v_gene: TRBV5-3

CDR3aa: CASSSGLAVVGEQFF
CDR3nt: TGTGCCAGCAGCTCGGGACTAGCGGTCGTCGGTGAGCAGTTCTTC
j_gene: TRBJ2-1
d_gene: TRBD2
abundance: -
v_gene: TRBV7-9

CDR3aa: CASSPQATNTEAFF
CDR3nt: TGTGCCAGCAGCCCACAGGCTACGAACACTGAAGCTTTCTTT
j_gene: TRBJ1-1
d_gene: -
abundance: -
v_gene: TRBV6-4

CDR3aa: CASSSPEGGANTGELFF
CDR3nt: TGTGCCAGCAGCTCCCCTGAGGGCGGTGCGAACACCGGGGAGCTGTTTTTT
j_gene: TRBJ2-2
d_gene: -
abundance: few
v_gene: TRBV7-3

CDR3aa: CSAEDRERETQYF
CDR3nt: TGCAGCGCAGAGGACAGGGAGAGGGAGACCCAGTACTTC
j_gene: TRBJ2-5
d_gene: TRBD1
abundance: few
v_gene: TRBV29-1

CDR3aa: CAISEYGGVGQETQYF
CDR3nt: TGTGCCATCAGTGAGTACGGGGGAGTAGGGCAAGAGACCCAGTACTTC
j_gene: TRBJ2-5
d_gene: -
abundance: few
v_gene: TRBV10-3

CDR3aa: CASSVTSGSYNEQFF
CDR3nt: TGTGCCAGCAGCGTGACTAGCGGATCCTACAATGAGCAGTTCTTC
j_gene: TRBJ2-1
d_gene: TRBD2
abundance: -
v_gene: TRBV7-3

CDR3aa: CASSASQEQKAFF
CDR3nt: TGTGCCAGCAGCGCATCACAGGAGCAGAAAGCTTTCTTT
j_gene: TRBJ1-1
d_gene: -
abundance: few
v_gene: TRBV9

CDR3aa: CASSLGAGLAGGWSGEQYF
CDR3nt: TGTGCCAGCAGCTTAGGTGCCGGACTAGCGGGAGGATGGTCGGGCGAGCAGTACTTC
j_gene: TRBJ2-7
d_gene: TRBD2
abundance: -
v_gene: TRBV7-9

CDR3aa: CATSRARGMNTEAFF
CDR3nt: TGTGCCACCAGCAGAGCTCGGGGGATGAACACTGAAGCTTTCTTT
j_gene: TRBJ1-1
d_gene: -
abundance: few
v_gene: TRBV15

CDR3aa: CASSLGGLAGGPGYEQYF
CDR3nt: TGTGCCAGCAGCTTAGGAGGACTAGCGGGAGGGCCGGGGTACGAGCAGTACTTC
j_gene: TRBJ2-7
d_gene: TRBD2
abundance: -
v_gene: TRBV7-9

CDR3aa: CASSSGSVGLDTIYF
CDR3nt: TGTGCCAGCAGCTCCGGGTCCGTAGGCCTGGACACCATATATTTT
j_gene: TRBJ1-3
d_gene: -
abundance: few
v_gene: TRBV6-1

CDR3aa: CASSIGGPPGSGNTIYF
CDR3nt: TGTGCCAGTAGTATTGGCGGCCCGCCTGGATCTGGAAACACCATATATTTT
j_gene: TRBJ1-3
d_gene: -
abundance: few
v_gene: TRBV19

CDR3aa: CASGGGDSYEQYF
CDR3nt: TGTGCCAGCGGTGGGGGGGACTCCTACGAGCAGTACTTC
j_gene: TRBJ2-7
d_gene: TRBD2
abundance: few
v_gene: TRBV6-5

CDR3aa: CSEAGVTHEQFF
CDR3nt: TGCAGCGAAGCGGGAGTTACGCATGAGCAGTTCTTC
j_gene: TRBJ2-1
d_gene: TRBD2
abundance: few
v_gene: TRBV29-1

CDR3aa: CASSLTYLAASTDTQYF
CDR3nt: TGTGCCAGCAGCTTAACCTATCTAGCGGCTTCCACAGATACGCAGTATTTT
j_gene: TRBJ2-3
d_gene: TRBD2
abundance: -
v_gene: TRBV7-2

CDR3aa: CASSLAQEGAFF
CDR3nt: TGTGCCAGCAGCTTAGCACAGGAGGGAGCTTTCTTT
j_gene: TRBJ1-1
d_gene: -
abundance: few
v_gene: TRBV7-8

CDR3aa: CASSPSGETQYF
CDR3nt: TGTGCCAGCAGCCCCTCGGGAGAGACCCAGTACTTC
j_gene: TRBJ2-5
d_gene: -
abundance: few
v_gene: TRBV9

CDR3aa: CASSKSAGQEDMISSYNEQFF
CDR3nt: TGTGCCAGCAGCAAAAGCGCGGGGCAGGAAGACATGATTAGCTCCTACAATGAGCAGTTCTTC
j_gene: TRBJ2-1
d_gene: -
abundance: -
v_gene: TRBV21-1

CDR3aa: CASSYSTSMGNEQFF
CDR3nt: TGTGCCAGCAGTTACTCGACTAGTATGGGCAATGAGCAGTTCTTC
j_gene: TRBJ2-1
d_gene: -
abundance: -
v_gene: TRBV6-5

CDR3aa: CASSLAGTANTGELFF
CDR3nt: TGTGCCAGCAGCTTAGCAGGGACAGCTAACACCGGGGAGCTGTTTTTT
j_gene: TRBJ2-2
d_gene: TRBD1
abundance: -
v_gene: TRBV7-9

CDR3aa: CTSSQTPTSGRAVRYEQYF
CDR3nt: TGCACCAGCAGCCAAACACCCACTAGCGGGAGGGCCGTCCGCTACGAGCAGTACTTC
j_gene: TRBJ2-7
d_gene: -
abundance: -
v_gene: TRBV1

CDR3aa: CASSEGAVGGNIQYF
CDR3nt: TGTGCCAGCAGTGAAGGGGCGGTGGGCGGGAACATTCAGTACTTC
j_gene: TRBJ2-4
d_gene: -
abundance: few
v_gene: TRBV6-1

CDR3aa: CASRWVAGAETQYF
CDR3nt: TGTGCCAGCCGCTGGGTAGCGGGAGCGGAGACCCAGTACTTC
j_gene: TRBJ2-5
d_gene: TRBD2
abundance: few
v_gene: TRBV6-5

CDR3aa: CASRQSGGNYEQYF
CDR3nt: TGCGCCAGCAGGCAATCGGGGGGTAACTACGAGCAGTACTTC
j_gene: TRBJ2-7
d_gene: TRBD2
abundance: few
v_gene: TRBV5-1

CDR3aa: CASEGESTEAFF
CDR3nt: TGTGCCAGTGAGGGGGAGAGCACTGAAGCTTTCTTT
j_gene: TRBJ1-1
d_gene: -
abundance: -
v_gene: TRBV5-6

CDR3aa: CASSFLAGVPSNTDTQYF
CDR3nt: TGTGCCAGCAGCTTCTTAGCGGGAGTCCCCTCTAACACAGATACGCAGTATTTT
j_gene: TRBJ2-3
d_gene: TRBD2
abundance: -
v_gene: TRBV5-6

CDR3aa: CASSPNYYEQFF
CDR3nt: TGTGCCAGCAGCCCAAACTATTATGAGCAGTTCTTC
j_gene: TRBJ2-1
d_gene: -
abundance: few
v_gene: TRBV5-5

CDR3aa: CASSLRPGIGNTIYF
CDR3nt: TGTGCCAGCAGCCTCCGGCCAGGCATTGGAAACACCATATATTTT
j_gene: TRBJ1-3
d_gene: -
abundance: few
v_gene: TRBV5-6

CDR3aa: CASSSPGYEQYF
CDR3nt: TGTGCCAGCAGCTCCCCAGGCTACGAGCAGTACTTC
j_gene: TRBJ2-7
d_gene: -
abundance: few
v_gene: TRBV9

CDR3aa: CASGLVGSGRHQETQYF
CDR3nt: TGTGCTAGTGGTTTGGTAGGGAGCGGGAGGCACCAAGAGACCCAGTACTTC
j_gene: TRBJ2-5
d_gene: TRBD2
abundance: few
v_gene: TRBV12-5

CDR3aa: CASSSVGGRGETQYF
CDR3nt: TGTGCCAGCAGCTCGGTGGGGGGGCGCGGGGAGACCCAGTACTTC
j_gene: TRBJ2-5
d_gene: -
abundance: few
v_gene: TRBV7-3

CDR3aa: CASSEWTGSEQYF
CDR3nt: TGTGCCAGCAGCGAGTGGACAGGGAGCGAGCAGTACTTC
j_gene: TRBJ2-7
d_gene: TRBD1
abundance: -
v_gene: TRBV9

CDR3aa: CASSQDSGTGRAQYF
CDR3nt: TGCGCCAGCAGCCAAGATTCCGGGACGGGGAGGGCGCAGTACTTC
j_gene: TRBJ2-7
d_gene: TRBD2
abundance: -
v_gene: TRBV4-1

CDR3aa: CASTRGSFDQPQHF
CDR3nt: TGTGCCAGCACCCGGGGATCATTCGATCAGCCCCAGCATTTT
j_gene: TRBJ1-5
d_gene: -
abundance: -
v_gene: TRBV6-6

CDR3aa: CASRTFGEQKLFF
CDR3nt: TGTGCCAGTAGGACCTTCGGGGAACAAAAACTGTTTTTT
j_gene: TRBJ1-4
d_gene: -
abundance: many
v_gene: TRBV19

CDR3aa: CASRQSGGNYEQYF
CDR3nt: TGCGCCAGCAGGCAATCGGGGGGTAACTACGAGCAGTACTTC
j_gene: TRBJ2-7
d_gene: TRBD2
abundance: -
v_gene: TRBV5-1